This T cell receptor (beta chain) comes out of a study of cytomegalovirus exposure and HLA in healthy donors. The study, taken as a whole, reports: Some TCR beta chains (more than 150 of them) were listed as cytomegalovirus-associated. In vitro data verified a few CMV-associated chains as specific for CMV antigens.

As to this clone: As yet, its antigen is unknown.

Measured with immunoSEQ multiplex PCR; TCRdb has only the in-frame clones, and not every one. Of about 44,000 clones listed, approximately 94% are singletons. This TCR derives from a woman aged 18-29 years in good health and CMV-seronegative. The sample was PBMCs.

The CDR3 region has the DNA TGTGCCAGCAGCCCGCTAAGGTCGTGGACAGGGTACCAAGAGACCCAGTACTTC. Its protein is CASSPLRSWTGYQETQYF. The chain joins TRBV2 to TRBJ2-5; 8 bases fit TRBD1. The V gene's germline CDR1 is SNHLY and CDR2 FYNNEI. This CDR3 region has 18 residues. After removal of 6 bases from V and 0 bases from J, the junction contained 15 bases not matched to a gene.